This TCR beta chain was sequenced in a study of early T cells in non-severe SARS-CoV-2 infection. Study summary: Bulk RNA taken from unsorted whole blood was sequenced, leaving chains unpaired.

This clonotype was detected only a few times. The antigen is undetermined. General study results and limits: Using VDJdb, the matching emphasized anti-spike CD8 responses while missing private and CD4 specificities.

CDR3 length: 16 amino acids. The V gene's germline CDR1 is SEHNR and CDR2 FQNEAQ (reference sequence). Trimming stripped 4 bases from V and 5 bases from J, with 17 bases between. Each cDNA molecule carried a unique molecular identifier. TCRdb reanalysed the 5' RACE reads using MiXCR and keeps one entry per CDR3 protein. The table has 64,000 or so distinct CDR3 sequences, 13% seen once; the top ten hold around 4.3%. The sequencing input was whole blood. This rearrangement joins TRBV7-9 to TRBJ1-4; D may be TRBD1 (5 bases). This sequence originates from an adult who was a healthcare worker with PCR-confirmed SARS-CoV-2 infection or an uninfected control (not recorded which). CDR3 region: CASSYLQDGLNEKLFF. CDR3 coding DNA: TGTGCCAGCAGCTATCTACAGGACGGCCTGAATGAAAAACTGTTTTTT.